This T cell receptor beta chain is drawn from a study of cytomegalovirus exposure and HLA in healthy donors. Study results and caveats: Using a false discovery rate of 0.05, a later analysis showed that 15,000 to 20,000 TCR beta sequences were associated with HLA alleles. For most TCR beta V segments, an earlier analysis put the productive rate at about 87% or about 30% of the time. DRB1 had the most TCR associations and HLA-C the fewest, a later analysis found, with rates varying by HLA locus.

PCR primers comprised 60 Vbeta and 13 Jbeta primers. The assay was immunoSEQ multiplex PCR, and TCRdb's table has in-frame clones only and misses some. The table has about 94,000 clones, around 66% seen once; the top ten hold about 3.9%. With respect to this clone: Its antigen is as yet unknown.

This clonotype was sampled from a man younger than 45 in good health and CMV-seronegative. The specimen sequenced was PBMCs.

CDR3 nucleotides: TGTGCCAGCAGTTCGGCGGATTTTTTAAATTCACCCCTCCACTTT. Translated, it gives CASSSADFLNSPLHF. This chain links TRBV28 with TRBJ1-6; D is ambiguous. Germline-derived CDR1 and CDR2 are MDHEN and SYDVKM. This CDR3 region has 15 residues. Trimming pared 4 bases from V and 7 bases from J, leaving 14 bases between.